One sample yielded the 19 T cell receptor beta chains listed below, sequenced in a study of CD8 T cells in Susac syndrome. Reverse transcription of roughly 0.45 to 1 ug RNA was performed with random hexamers. TCRdb ran MiXCR on the immunoSEQ multiplex PCR reads and lists one entry per CDR3 protein. The table shows about 190,000 distinct CDR3 sequences, with approximately 95% occurring only once. The sample comprised CD8+ T cells from PBMCs. These receptor sequences come from a human donor with Susac syndrome.

The genes are TRBV4-1 and TRBJ2-2, with TRBD2 matching 12 bases. The germline V gene has CDR1 MGHRA and CDR2 YSYEKL. V lost 4 bases to trimming and J lost 1 base; unmatched junction nucleotides: 10. There are 19 residues in the CDR3. CDR3 in DNA: TGCGCCAGCAGCCTAAGAGGGGCGACTAGCGGGGGGAACACCGGGGAGCTGTTTTTT. Its protein is CASSLRGATSGGNTGELFF.

This sequence joins TRBV19 and TRBJ1-4, with no clear D. The V gene lost 6 bases and the J gene lost 0 bases, with 17 bases spanning the gap. Germline V gene data show CDR1 as LNHDA and CDR2 as SQIVND (reference sequence). The CDR3 extends over 17 amino acids. DNA for the CDR3: TGTGCCAGTAGACGGGCCGCCAGGACTTCAACTAATGAAAAACTGTTTTTT. This encodes CASRRAARTSTNEKLFF.

This sequence joins TRBV12-3 or TRBV12-4 and TRBJ2-2, with 7 bases fitting TRBD2. This CDR3 contains 14 residues. The V segment lost 3 bases and the J segment 4 bases; nucleotides outside the gene matches: 2. CDR3 nucleotide sequence: TGTGCCAGCAGTTTGGGGGGGACCACCGGGGAGCTGTTTTTT. Protein product: CASSLGGTTGELFF.

This chain joins TRBV9 and TRBJ2-1; weak D call: TRBD1 (5 bases). Germline assignment: CDR1 SGDLS and CDR2 YYNGEE. The germline V and J ends were trimmed by 0 bases and 3 bases, with 10 bases remaining between them. The CDR3 is made up of 15 amino acids. The CDR3 reads CASSVGGSIYNEQFF. CDR3 bases: TGTGCCAGCAGCGTAGGGGGCAGTATCTACAATGAGCAGTTCTTC.

The chain recombines TRBV7-3 with TRBJ2-3; TRBD2 aligns across 9 bases. Germline CDR1 is SGHTA and CDR2 is FQGTGA. The CDR3 has 16 amino acids. Losses at the gene ends were 2 bases for V and 0 bases for J; bases not matched to a gene: 3. CDR3: CASSLGTSRSTDTQYF. The CDR3 coding sequence is TGTGCCAGCAGCTTAGGGACTAGCAGAAGCACAGATACGCAGTATTTT.

The gene calls are TRBV12-3 or TRBV12-4 and TRBJ1-1; D gene uncertain. V was pared by 4 bases and J by 0 bases, with 9 bases between. This CDR3 comprises 14 residues. As DNA, the CDR3 is TGTGCCAGCAGTTCCCAGACTCTGAACACTGAAGCTTTCTTT. It specifies CASSSQTLNTEAFF.

The chain couples TRBV28 to TRBJ2-3, with a possible D match to TRBD2 (6 bases). The CDR3 has 15 amino acids. CDR1 and CDR2 from the germline V gene are MDHEN and SYDVKM. V was clipped by 3 bases and J by 4 bases, with 14 bases between them. CDR3 protein: CASSLWGEEPDTQYF. For the CDR3, the DNA is TGTGCCAGCAGTTTGTGGGGGGAGGAACCAGATACGCAGTATTTT. The whole variable domain, filled in from reference TRBV28 and TRBJ2-3, reads DVKVTQSSRYLVKRTGEKVFLECVQDMDHENMFWYRQDPGLGLRLIYFSYDVKMKEKGDIPEGYSVSREKKERFSLILESASTNQTSMYLCASSLWGEEPDTQYFGPGTRLTVL.

This clonotype appeared a few times. J is TRBJ1-2 and V is TRBV20-1; D gene unclear. V lost 5 bases and J lost 5, with 9 bases in between. The CDR3 spans 11 residues. Per the germline V gene, CDR1 is DFQATT and CDR2 is SNEGSKA (reference sequence). In DNA form, the CDR3 reads TGCAGTGCTCGACTGCTATATGGCTACACCTTC. Protein product: CSARLLYGYTF.

This clonotype appeared a single time. The J gene is TRBJ2-7, the V gene TRBV4-1; 15 nucleotides agree with TRBD2. V lost 0 bases to trimming and J lost 0 bases; unmatched junction nucleotides: 3. CDR3 length: 18 amino acids. Germline loops: CDR1 MGHRA, CDR2 YSYEKL. CDR3 sequence: CASSQEGTSGGISYEQYF. CDR3 nucleotides: TGCGCCAGCAGCCAAGAGGGGACTAGCGGGGGGATCTCCTACGAGCAGTACTTC.

The V and J genes are TRBV29-1 and TRBJ2-7; D is perhaps TRBD1 (6 bases). Germline loops: CDR1 SQVTM, CDR2 ANQGSEA. The CDR3 loop spans 11 amino acids. The CDR3: CSTGTHYEQYF. Written as DNA, the CDR3 is TGCAGTACCGGGACACATTACGAGCAGTACTTC.

The chain couples TRBV15 to TRBJ2-1, with no clear D. The germline V and J ends were trimmed by 6 bases and 3 bases, with 21 bases remaining between them. This CDR3 has 17 residues. Germline V gene data show CDR1 as LNHNV and CDR2 as YYDKDF (reference sequence). The CDR3 DNA follows: TGTGCCACCAGAAACACCCCCGCCCCGCGAAACTACAATGAGCAGTTCTTC. Protein product: CATRNTPAPRNYNEQFF.

The gene calls are TRBV9 and TRBJ2-5; no clear D. V lost 0 bases and J lost 5, with 11 bases in between. CDR1 and CDR2 from the germline V gene are SGDLS and YYNGEE. The CDR3 covers 14 residues. Written as DNA, the CDR3 is TGTGCCAGCAGCGTAGGGGTGATAATGGAGACCCAGTACTTC. This gives the protein CASSVGVIMETQYF.

The J gene is TRBJ2-2, the V gene TRBV2; D unclear. The CDR3 is made up of 13 amino acids. The germline V gene has CDR1 SNHLY and CDR2 FYNNEI. V was clipped by 6 bases and J by 5 bases, with 10 bases between them. DNA for the CDR3: TGTGCCAGCAGGGGATACTATACCGGGGAGCTGTTTTTT. The encoded protein is CASRGYYTGELFF.

Only one count was recorded for this clonotype. The chain has TRBV2 and TRBJ2-7; TRBD2 aligns across 7 bases. This CDR3 contains 13 residues. After removal of 7 bases from V and 7 bases from J, the junction contained 10 bases not matched to a gene. The germline CDR1 and CDR2 sequences are SNHLY and FYNNEI. CDR3 sequence: CASKASGSEEQYF. For the CDR3, the DNA is TGTGCCAGCAAGGCTAGCGGTTCAGAGGAGCAGTACTTC.

The chain combines TRBV12-3 or TRBV12-4 with TRBJ1-6; D is unclear. The CDR3 is made up of 13 amino acids. The V gene lost 2 bases and the J gene lost 7 bases, with 6 bases spanning the gap. CDR3 sequence reads: CASSLQTNSPLHF. The CDR3 DNA follows: TGTGCCAGCAGTTTACAGACGAATTCACCCCTCCACTTT.

The chain recombines TRBV11-2 with TRBJ1-3, with TRBD1 matching 9 bases. The CDR3 length is 17 residues. V shed 5 bases and J 2 bases; nucleotides not matched to a gene: 10. CDR1 and CDR2 from the germline V gene are SGHAT and FQNNGV. The DNA for the CDR3 is TGTGCCAGCAGCATTAGGGCGGGACAGGGCCCTGGAAACACCATATATTTT. Protein product: CASSIRAGQGPGNTIYF.

The V call is TRBV5-6, the J call TRBJ2-3; no definite D call. V was clipped by 1 base and J by 2 bases, with 11 bases between them. The CDR3 sequence is 15 residues long. Germline values: CDR1 SGHDT, CDR2 YYEEEE. The CDR3 sequence is CASSLSPDDTDTQYF. CDR3 sequence (DNA): TGTGCCAGCAGCTTGTCGCCAGACGACACAGATACGCAGTATTTT. Variable domain in full (rest from reference TRBV5-6 and TRBJ2-3): DAGVTQSPTHLIKTRGQQVTLRCSPKSGHDTVSWYQQALGQGPQFIFQYYEEEERQRGNFPDRFSGHQFPNYSSELNVNALLLGDSALYLCASSLSPDDTDTQYFGPGTRLTVL.

The CDR3 reads CASSLGQSSYEQYF. The CDR3 DNA is TGTGCCAGCAGCTTGGGACAGTCCTCCTACGAGCAGTACTTC. This chain joins TRBV9 and TRBJ2-7, with TRBD1 matching over 7 bases. Germline V gene sequence: CDR1 SGDLS, CDR2 YYNGEE. Trimming cost V 4 bases and J 0 bases; bases outside gene matches: 4. The CDR3 totals 14 residues.

The chain employs TRBV13 and TRBJ2-7; 7 bases fit TRBD1. Germline V gene data show CDR1 as PRHDT and CDR2 as FYEKMQ (reference sequence). CDR3 size: 15 residues. J gave up 0 bases and V 1 base, and 3 bases lay outside the gene matches. This CDR3 is CASSLADRSSYEQYF. The DNA for the CDR3 is TGTGCCAGCAGCTTAGCGGACAGGAGCTCCTACGAGCAGTACTTC. Combining the CDR3 with reference TRBV13 and TRBJ2-7 gives the whole variable domain AAGVIQSPRHLIKEKRETATLKCYPIPRHDTVYWYQQGPGQDPQFLISFYEKMQSDKGSIPDRFSAQQFSDYHSELNMSSLELGDSALYFCASSLADRSSYEQYFGPGTRLTVT.